The 18 T cell receptor beta chains presented below share a single source sample, sequenced in a study of blood T cell repertoires in COVID-19 (TCRdb year 2020). The library came from the immunoSEQ multiplex PCR assay. TCRdb's version of the immuneACCESS table is confined to in-frame rearrangements and falls short of the full clone set. An unresolved V gene accounts for under half of the shortfall where checked; the remainder is of unknown origin. The sample contains approximately 490,000 clones, about 90% of them found a single time. About 0.75% of the sample is held by the ten biggest clonotypes. The sequenced material came from PBMCs or T cells enriched from blood (not recorded which). The source of these receptors is a woman aged 18-29 years who had recovered from COVID-19.

V and J are TRBV4-2 and TRBJ1-5, with unresolved D. Germline CDR1 is LGHNA and CDR2 is YNFKEQ. Trimming shortened V by 0 bases and J by 3 bases, and 3 bases separated the two germline ends. The CDR3 is 13 amino acids. The CDR3 DNA reads TGTGCCAGCAGCCAAGACATCAATCAGCCCCAGCATTTT. This gives the protein CASSQDINQPQHF.

The chain carries TRBV4-1 and TRBJ1-6; TRBD1 is a possible D gene (5 bases). Germline V gene data show CDR1 as MGHRA and CDR2 as YSYEKL. Trimming took off 0 bases at V and 5 bases at J, with 17 bases between the two ends. The CDR3 contains 18 residues. CDR3 region: CASSQERIVGGDNSPLHF. The CDR3 bases are TGCGCCAGCAGCCAAGAGCGTATTGTTGGGGGGGATAATTCACCCCTCCACTTT.

The chain recombines TRBV30 with TRBJ2-7, with D tentatively TRBD1 (6 bases). The CDR3 is made up of 15 amino acids. V lost 1 base and J lost 0, with 13 bases in between. The V gene's germline CDR1 is GTSNPN and CDR2 SVGIG (reference sequence). In nucleotides, the CDR3 is TGTGCCTGGAGTGATGGACAGTCAAGCTCCTACGAGCAGTACTTC. Translation gives CAWSDGQSSSYEQYF. Filled out from reference TRBV30 and TRBJ2-7, the complete variable domain reads SQTIHQWPATLVQPVGSPLSLECTVEGTSNPNLYWYRQAAGRGLQLLFYSVGIGQISSEVPQNLSASRPQDRQFILSSKKLLLSDSGFYLCAWSDGQSSSYEQYFGPGTRLTVT.

The genes are TRBV12-3 or TRBV12-4 and TRBJ1-1; perhaps TRBD1 as D (6 bases). Trimming removed 5 bases at V and 4 bases at J, with 8 bases between. The CDR3 extends over 12 amino acids. The CDR3 spells CASSRQATEAFF. The CDR3, as DNA: TGTGCCAGCAGTCGACAGGCCACTGAAGCTTTCTTT.

The rearrangement joins TRBV5-1 to TRBJ2-1; 7 bases are shared with TRBD2. From germline, CDR1 is SGHRS and CDR2 YFSETQ. V lost 5 bases, J lost 3 bases, and 8 bases stayed unmatched. The length of the CDR3 is 15 residues. The CDR3 loop is CASRGREGRYNEQFF. The DNA for the CDR3 is TGCGCCAGCAGGGGTAGGGAGGGCCGCTACAATGAGCAGTTCTTC.

This clone was counted only a few times. This chain joins TRBV11-1 and TRBJ1-1; D is perhaps TRBD1 (5 bases). This CDR3 contains 14 residues. Trimming pared 5 bases from V and 5 bases from J, leaving 15 bases between. CDR1 and CDR2 from the germline V gene are SGHAT and FQDESV (reference sequence). The CDR3 region has the DNA TGTGCCAGCAGCCTACAACAGGAAGGGACTGAAGCTTTCTTT. It encodes CASSLQQEGTEAFF.

V usage is TRBV7-9 and J usage is TRBJ2-7; 9 bases are a match to TRBD2. This CDR3 contains 15 residues. Germline CDR1 is SEHNR and CDR2 is FQNEAQ (reference sequence). Unmatched junction bases numbered 8, after V lost 5 bases and J lost 3 bases. As DNA, the CDR3 is TGTGCCAGCAGCCCTGCGGGGGGGAGGGACTACGAGCAGTACTTC. The encoded protein is CASSPAGGRDYEQYF.

This sequence joins TRBV4-2 and TRBJ1-4, with D perhaps TRBD1 (5 bases). CDR3 size: 14 residues. Trimming took off 2 bases at V and 8 bases at J, with 12 bases between the two ends. Germline CDR1 LGHNA, CDR2 YNFKEQ. This chain's CDR3 is CASSQQGGVEKLFF. As DNA, the CDR3 is TGTGCCAGCAGCCAACAGGGTGGAGTCGAAAAACTGTTTTTT.

V gene TRBV4-1 combines with J gene TRBJ2-5; 9 bases agree with TRBD2. Losses at the gene ends were 0 bases for V and 7 bases for J; bases not matched to a gene: 3. Germline loops: CDR1 MGHRA, CDR2 YSYEKL. CDR3 size: 14 residues. The chain's CDR3 is CASSQDSGGSTQYF. As DNA, the CDR3 is TGCGCCAGCAGCCAAGATAGCGGGGGCTCGACCCAGTACTTC.

The chain has TRBV2 and TRBJ1-4, with D perhaps matching TRBD1 (6 bases). The CDR3 is 15 residues long. V shed 3 bases and J shed 8 bases, with 16 bases lying between them. Germline V CDR1 and CDR2: SNHLY, FYNNEI. The CDR3 bases are TGTGCCAGCAGTGAGAAGTACAGGGTATTCGAAAAACTGTTTTTT. Translation: CASSEKYRVFEKLFF.

The chain joins TRBV13 to TRBJ1-1, with D possibly matching TRBD1 (5 bases). Trimming took off 5 bases at V and 0 bases at J, with 13 bases between the two ends. This CDR3 has 15 residues. Germline CDR1 PRHDT, CDR2 FYEKMQ (reference sequence). The CDR3 is CASSTWDSLNTEAFF. Written as DNA, the CDR3 is TGTGCCAGCAGCACGTGGGACTCGTTGAACACTGAAGCTTTCTTT.

The genes are TRBV29-1 and TRBJ1-3, with TRBD1 identical over 7 bases. Germline V gene sequence: CDR1 SQVTM, CDR2 ANQGSEA. The CDR3 is 16 amino acids. The V and J ends lost 5 bases and 0 bases, in that order; junction bases with no gene match: 10. CDR3 loop: CSVMTGTTFSGNTIYF. The CDR3 region has the DNA TGCAGCGTTATGACAGGGACAACCTTCTCTGGAAACACCATATATTTT.

The gene calls are TRBV6-2 or TRBV6-3 and TRBJ2-3; 7 bases are shared with TRBD2. The CDR3 loop spans 19 amino acids. The V gene end was trimmed by 2 bases and the J gene end by 4 bases; junction bases not matched to a gene: 18. Germline CDR1 MNHEY, CDR2 SVGEGT. CDR3 sequence: CASSYDRPERGLGPDTQYF. In DNA, the CDR3 is TGTGCCAGCAGTTACGACCGGCCGGAGCGGGGCCTCGGGCCAGATACGCAGTATTTT.

The rearrangement links TRBV30 to TRBJ1-5; D not certain. This CDR3 is 12 amino acids long. Trimming left V 2 bases short and J 7 bases short, with 9 bases between. CDR1 and CDR2 (germline): GTSNPN, SVGIG (reference sequence). The CDR3 DNA reads TGTGCCTGGAGTATCCTCTCCCAGCCCCAGCATTTT. Its translation: CAWSILSQPQHF.

The chain employs TRBV7-9 and TRBJ2-3; 8 nucleotides match TRBD2. The CDR3 covers 14 residues. V was pared by 7 bases and J by 3 bases, with 6 bases of the junction left unmatched. The germline gives CDR1 SEHNR, CDR2 FQNEAQ (reference sequence). The CDR3 DNA follows: TGTGCCAGCACCGGGGGGGCCGGGACAGATACGCAGTATTTT. Protein product: CASTGGAGTDTQYF.

With regard to this clone: A much bigger clone sits one base away, suggesting this may be a read error. The chain uses TRBV28 and TRBJ1-3, with 9 bases that match TRBD1. The CDR3 runs to 14 residues. V lost 6 bases to trimming and J lost 3 bases; unmatched junction nucleotides: 3. Looked up from germline, CDR1 is MDHEN and CDR2 is SYDVKM. As DNA, the CDR3 is TGTGCCAGCAGCCCGACAGGGGGTGGAAACACCATATATTTT. It is translated as CASSPTGGGNTIYF.

This clone was picked up many times. The rearrangement links TRBV7-2 to TRBJ2-5, with TRBD2 as a possible D gene (6 bases). Trimming cost V 5 bases and J 5 bases, with 12 bases left between them. Germline CDR1 and CDR2: SGHTA and FQGNSA. This CDR3 spans 13 amino acids. The CDR3 DNA is TGTGCCAGCAGCCCCGGGGAGGCGGAGACCCAGTACTTC. Its protein product is CASSPGEAETQYF.

The J gene is TRBJ2-3, the V gene TRBV18, with D perhaps matching TRBD1 (5 bases). The length of the CDR3 is 14 residues. V lost 3 bases to trimming and J lost 2 bases, with 9 bases between them. The germline CDR1 and CDR2 sequences are KGHSH and LQKENI. CDR3 protein: CASSPQGFTDTQYF. The CDR3 DNA sequence: TGTGCCAGCTCACCCCAGGGATTCACAGATACGCAGTATTTT.